Detailed here is one T cell receptor (beta chain). Its antigen remains unknown. Germline V gene sequence: CDR1 MGHRA, CDR2 YSYEKL. J gave up 7 bases and V 4 bases, and 11 bases lay outside the gene matches. The CDR3 is 16 amino acids. This sample was taken from a study of cytomegalovirus exposure and HLA in healthy donors. Whole-study results and caveats: Analyses of presence and absence presupposed an approximately uniform sequencing depth across donors. Cytomegalovirus-associated TCR beta chains were listed, numbering 150 to 200. Researchers reported from a later analysis that most CMV-associated TCR beta chains appeared HLA-restricted.

The PCR was carried out with 60 Vbeta primers and 13 Jbeta primers. Original handling: Approximately 9.9 million of some 80 million unique TCR beta chains were shared, per a later count. The data were produced by immunoSEQ multiplex PCR, yet TCRdb's version contains in-frame clones alone and is incomplete. V and J calls and clone size come straight from that table; D and trimming were deduced from the DNA. The repertoire holds 160,000 or so clones, with over 80% as singletons. The sequenced sample was PBMCs. The rearrangement links TRBV4-1 to TRBJ1-5; 9 nucleotides line up with TRBD1. This TCR was sampled from a woman aged 18-29 years in good health and CMV-seronegative. In DNA form, the CDR3 reads TGCGCCAGCAGCCCCAGGGACAGGGAGGGCCTGCAGCCCCAGCATTTT. It encodes CASSPRDREGLQPQHF.